The 28 T cell receptor beta chains reported below all come from one sample, sequenced in a study of human T cells and chemical hapten exposure. TCRdb independently ran MiXCR on the RACE reads; one entry per CDR3 protein. Of 300,000 to 450,000 distinct CDR3 sequences detected, around 5.5% appear once; the ten largest clones hold more than 8%. Time point indicated: pre-sensitization, week 0. Regarding treatment: therapeutic diphenylcyclopropenone sensitization with weekly scalp DPC. The starting material was whole blood, obtained in connection with sensitization to the hapten diphenylcyclopropenone (DPC). The source is a woman younger than 35 with alopecia areata. Some clones in this sample may be carry-over from other donors' samples.

This clonotype was seen many times. The J gene is TRBJ2-7, the V gene TRBV5-6, with a possible D match to TRBD1 (6 bases). This CDR3 contains 15 residues. Germline loops: CDR1 SGHDT, CDR2 YYEEEE. Trimming removed 3 bases from V and 7 bases from J, with 20 bases in between. This CDR3 reads CASSWIMTGLEEQYF. CDR3 sequence (DNA): TGTGCCAGCAGCTGGATAATGACAGGTTTGGAAGAGCAGTACTTC.

In this sample, this clonotype turned up many times. This chain links TRBV6-5 with TRBJ1-1; 8 positions match TRBD1. With V trimmed by 7 bases and J by 6 bases, 13 bases remained unmatched. The CDR3 is 15 amino acids. Germline V gene data show CDR1 as MNHEY and CDR2 as SVGAGI. Written as DNA, the CDR3 is TGTGCCAGCACTAAGGTTCAGGGGGCGAGGTCTGAAGCTTTCTTT. This translates into CASTKVQGARSEAFF.

J is TRBJ1-4 and V is TRBV9; the D gene is possibly TRBD1 (5 bases). Germline assignment: CDR1 SGDLS and CDR2 YYNGEE. The CDR3 runs 14 residues. The V end was cut by 2 bases, the J end by 2 bases, with 7 bases between. The CDR3 nucleotides read TGTGCCAGCAGCGTGACAGTTACTAATGAAAAACTGTTTTTT. Protein: CASSVTVTNEKLFF.

This clonotype was counted between two and nine times. This chain uses TRBV7-9 with TRBJ2-7; D might be TRBD2 (7 bases). Germline values: CDR1 SEHNR, CDR2 FQNEAQ (reference sequence). There are 12 residues in the CDR3. The V gene lost 5 bases and the J gene lost 4 bases, with 9 bases spanning the gap. CDR3: CASSGGAYEQYF. The CDR3 DNA is TGTGCCAGCAGCGGGGGGGCTTACGAGCAGTACTTC.

This clonotype was counted ten times or more. The chain is built from TRBV3-1 and TRBJ1-5; D call uncertain. Per the germline V gene, CDR1 is LGHDT and CDR2 is YNNKEL (reference sequence). The CDR3 has 17 residues. With 1 base removed from V and 0 bases from J, the gap between germline ends came to 13 bases. The CDR3 reads CASSQGIQTTSNQPQHF. As DNA, the CDR3 is TGTGCCAGCAGCCAAGGAATTCAGACTACTAGCAATCAGCCCCAGCATTTT.

The chain uses TRBV2 and TRBJ1-2; no definite D call. Germline lookup yields CDR1 SNHLY and CDR2 FYNNEI. This CDR3 contains 13 residues. V shed 4 bases and J shed 10 bases, with 16 bases lying between them. The CDR3 bases are TGTGCCAGCAGTGCCGGGCCCTCAACCCCCTACACCTTC. As protein: CASSAGPSTPYTF.

This chain links TRBV7-9 with TRBJ1-4, with D perhaps matching TRBD1 (5 bases). Trimming took 4 bases from V and 8 from J, leaving 17 bases between them. The CDR3 is made up of 15 amino acids. Germline V gene lookup returns CDR1 SEHNR and CDR2 FQNEAQ (reference sequence). The CDR3: CASSSMGGLEEKLFF. The CDR3 region has the DNA TGTGCCAGCAGCTCCATGGGGGGTTTAGAAGAAAAACTGTTTTTT.

About this clonotype: It may be a read error: a sequence one base away is much more abundant. The chain combines TRBV7-6 with TRBJ1-1; D ambiguous. Germline CDR1 and CDR2: SGHVS and FNYEAQ. This CDR3 is 15 amino acids long. The CDR3 sequence is CASSLDHGMKTEAFF. The CDR3 DNA reads as TGTGCCAGCAGCTTAGACCACGGAATGAAAACTGAAGCTTTCTTT.

This clonotype appeared a few times. V and J are TRBV5-6 and TRBJ1-6; D unclear. Germline assignment: CDR1 SGHDT and CDR2 YYEEEE. The CDR3 contains 15 residues. V lost 0 bases to trimming and J lost 6 bases, with 10 bases between them. The CDR3 DNA reads TGTGCCAGCAGCTTGGGTGCGGGCCTTAATTCACCCCTCCACTTT. Translated, it gives CASSLGAGLNSPLHF.

The chain is built from TRBV7-9 and TRBJ1-4; maybe TRBD1 (6 bases). Germline V gene data show CDR1 as SEHNR and CDR2 as FQNEAQ (reference sequence). Trimming left V 5 bases short and J 0 bases short, with 10 bases between. The CDR3 sequence is 15 residues long. The CDR3 loop reads CASSRPGATNEKLFF. The CDR3 nucleotides read TGTGCCAGCAGCCGTCCAGGGGCAACTAATGAAAAACTGTTTTTT.

Ten or more counts support this clonotype. The J gene is TRBJ1-4, the V gene TRBV12-5; no clear D. Germline CDR1 and CDR2: LGHNT and FRNRAP. V was shortened by 6 bases and J by 8 bases, with 13 bases between the two germline ends. This CDR3 is built from 13 residues. CDR3 DNA: TGTGCTAGTGGCCCTACGGGAGGCGAAAAACTGTTTTTT. It translates to CASGPTGGEKLFF.

This clonotype was seen many times. The chain is built from TRBV12-3 or TRBV12-4 and TRBJ2-3; tentatively, D is TRBD1 (6 bases). The germline V and J ends were trimmed by 5 bases and 4 bases, with 16 bases remaining between them. CDR3 size: 15 residues. In DNA, the CDR3 is TGTGCCAGCAGTCCCTCGGCAGGGGAAGCAGATACGCAGTATTTT. Translating gives CASSPSAGEADTQYF.

The V gene is TRBV6-1, the J gene TRBJ1-1; the D is unclear. The V end was cut by 2 bases, the J end by 6 bases, with 10 bases between. There are 13 residues in the CDR3. Germline values: CDR1 MNHNS, CDR2 SASEGT. CDR3 DNA sequence: TGTGCCAGCAGTGAAAGTTGGATTTCTGAAGCTTTCTTT. The encoded protein is CASSESWISEAFF.

This clonotype showed up many times. This rearrangement joins TRBV11-3 to TRBJ2-1; the D gene is possibly TRBD2 (6 bases). Germline CDR1 reads SGHNT; CDR2 reads YENEEA. V lost 1 base, J lost 9 bases, and 19 bases lay in between. The CDR3 length is 16 residues. The CDR3 coding sequence is TGTGCCAGCAGCTTAGGCGGGCGGGGAGGCATCGTTGAGCAGTTCTTC. Its protein is CASSLGGRGGIVEQFF.

This chain joins TRBV10-3 and TRBJ1-4; D is unclear. The CDR3 totals 15 residues. CDR1 ENHRY and CDR2 SYGVKD come from the germline V gene. Trimming removed 0 bases from V and 5 bases from J, with 10 bases in between. As DNA, the CDR3 is TGTGCCATCAGTGAGTCGCCGAACCCGAATGAAAAACTGTTTTTT. Translated, it gives CAISESPNPNEKLFF.

In its sample, this clonotype was seen many times. The chain has TRBV6-5 and TRBJ2-3; 10 positions agree with TRBD1. Germline loops: CDR1 MNHEY, CDR2 SVGAGI. The ends lost 5 bases at V and 5 bases at J; junction bases unmatched: 4. The length of the CDR3 is 14 residues. For the CDR3, the DNA is TGTGCCAGCAGTCGGACAGGGGGTATAGATACGCAGTATTTT. Protein sequence: CASSRTGGIDTQYF.

This clonotype was detected only a few times. The V and J genes are TRBV29-1 and TRBJ1-1; D gene uncertain. Germline assignment: CDR1 SQVTM and CDR2 ANQGSEA. Between the trimmed V and J ends, which lost 3 bases and 1 base, there was a span of 12 bases. This CDR3 has 14 residues. The chain's CDR3 is CSVEGGQPNTEAFF. The DNA of the CDR3 is TGCAGCGTTGAGGGTGGGCAACCGAACACTGAAGCTTTCTTT.

This clonotype has a count of ten or more. V usage is TRBV15 and J usage is TRBJ1-5; D gene uncertain. The germline gives CDR1 LNHNV, CDR2 YYDKDF (reference sequence). V lost 1 base and J 0 bases, leaving 7 bases between the germline ends. This CDR3 spans 15 amino acids. CDR3 residues: CATSRVKSSNQPQHF. The CDR3 bases are TGTGCCACCAGCAGAGTCAAAAGTAGCAATCAGCCCCAGCATTTT.

The CDR3 sequence: CSAPRPGGRAYEQYF. The CDR3 region has the DNA TGCAGTGCTCCCCGGCCCGGGGGGCGCGCCTACGAGCAGTACTTC. The chain recombines TRBV20-1 with TRBJ2-7; maybe TRBD2 (7 bases). Per germline, CDR1 DFQATT and CDR2 SNEGSKA (reference sequence). The CDR3 is 15 residues long. Between the trimmed V and J ends, which lost 5 bases and 2 bases, there was a span of 19 bases.

This clonotype came up many times. The chain employs TRBV12-3 or TRBV12-4 and TRBJ1-5, with D possibly TRBD1 on 5 matching bases. Between the trimmed V and J ends, which lost 0 bases and 4 bases, there was a span of 10 bases. This CDR3 comprises 15 residues. The CDR3 DNA follows: TGTGCCAGCAGTTTAGCCAGGCGGGGGAATCAGCCCCAGCATTTT. It is translated as CASSLARRGNQPQHF.

There are a few counts of this clonotype. The V gene is TRBV2, the J gene TRBJ1-1, with D maybe TRBD1 (5 bases). The CDR3 runs to 15 residues. Trimming removed 7 bases from V and 6 bases from J, with 21 bases in between. Germline V gives CDR1 SNHLY, CDR2 FYNNEI. The CDR3: CASTPDIFTGSEAFF. The CDR3 DNA is TGTGCCAGCACCCCGGACATTTTCACGGGGTCTGAAGCTTTCTTT.

This chain joins TRBV20-1 and TRBJ2-5; D ambiguous. The length of the CDR3 is 13 residues. CDR1 is DFQATT, CDR2 SNEGSKA, per germline (reference sequence). V was clipped by 0 bases and J by 5 bases, with 10 bases between them. CDR3: CSARDPQWETQYF. The CDR3 DNA reads TGCAGTGCTAGAGATCCCCAATGGGAGACCCAGTACTTC.

This clonotype was detected ten times or more. This chain uses TRBV2 with TRBJ2-5; 9 nucleotides match TRBD1. CDR1 and CDR2 from the germline V gene are SNHLY and FYNNEI. Trimming removed 3 bases from V and 4 bases from J; junction bases left unmatched: 9. The CDR3 is made up of 16 amino acids. Here the CDR3 DNA reads TGTGCCAGCAGTGACCCAACAGGGGGCTATATAGAGACCCAGTACTTC. This codes for CASSDPTGGYIETQYF.

This clonotype occurred many times. CDR3 coding DNA: TGTGCCAGCAGCGTAGGAGTCCGGGGCGGGGGCCCGGGCACAGATACGCAGTATTTT. Amino acid sequence: CASSVGVRGGGPGTDTQYF. The chain uses TRBV9 and TRBJ2-3; possible D gene TRBD2, 7 bases. CDR1 and CDR2 from the germline V gene are SGDLS and YYNGEE. V was trimmed by 0 bases and J by 1 base, leaving 21 bases between them. This CDR3 is 19 amino acids long.

This clonotype was counted at least ten times. The rearrangement joins TRBV20-1 to TRBJ2-2, with 7 bases that match TRBD2. V dropped 5 bases and J dropped 3; count of bases not matched to a gene: 3. The CDR3 contains 13 residues. Looked up from germline, CDR1 is DFQATT and CDR2 is SNEGSKA (reference sequence). CDR3 in amino acids: CSARGRYTGELFF. CDR3 DNA sequence: TGCAGTGCTCGCGGGAGATACACCGGGGAGCTGTTTTTT.

The table lists this clonotype with many counts. This chain links TRBV5-5 with TRBJ1-2, with a tentative D call TRBD1 (5 bases). V was pared by 5 bases and J by 1 base, with 15 bases between. The CDR3 totals 15 residues. Germline assignment: CDR1 SGHKS and CDR2 YYEKEE (reference sequence). The CDR3, as DNA: TGTGCCAGCAGTCTTGGGGGTGCTGATAACTATGGCTACACCTTC. It translates to CASSLGGADNYGYTF.

This clonotype was counted at least ten times. The V call is TRBV6-4, the J call TRBJ2-3; D gene ambiguous. V shed 6 bases and J shed 2 bases, with 15 bases lying between them. The germline CDR1 and CDR2 sequences are MRHNA and SNTAGT. The CDR3 covers 15 residues. The CDR3 sequence: CASSKTPSATDTQYF. The CDR3 nucleotides are TGTGCCAGCAGCAAGACCCCCTCCGCCACAGATACGCAGTATTTT.

This clonotype occurred many times. The V call is TRBV14, the J call TRBJ2-1, with D unclear. CDR1 and CDR2 from the germline V gene are SGHDN and FVKESK. V gave up 2 bases and J gave up 2 bases, with 10 bases separating them. The CDR3 consists of 15 residues. The CDR3 here is CASSQYGVTYNEQFF. CDR3 sequence (DNA): TGTGCCAGCAGCCAATATGGGGTTACCTACAATGAGCAGTTCTTC.